The 30 T cell receptor beta chains below all came from one sample that was sequenced in a study of control samples from healthy donors and cancer patients. Sequenced by immunoSEQ multiplex PCR; TCRdb stores in-frame clones only, minus some. The sample shows about 160,000 clones, approximately 94% of them seen only once. The sequencing sample was made of blood. These receptors were taken from a man aged 18 to 29 in good health.

The chain combines TRBV10-3 with TRBJ2-7; 8 bases line up with TRBD1. Germline V gene sequence: CDR1 ENHRY, CDR2 SYGVKD. This CDR3 contains 14 residues. Trimming cost V 0 bases and J 3 bases; bases outside gene matches: 1. This chain's CDR3 is CAISESGQVYEQYF. The DNA for the CDR3 is TGTGCCATCAGTGAGTCGGGACAGGTCTACGAGCAGTACTTC.

The chain is built from TRBV12-5 and TRBJ1-1; D might be TRBD1 (5 bases). V was trimmed by 6 bases and J by 1 base, leaving 12 bases between them. This CDR3 is 14 amino acids long. Looked up from germline, CDR1 is LGHNT and CDR2 is FRNRAP. CDR3 protein: CASGSGLRNTEAFF. CDR3 nucleotides: TGTGCTAGTGGCTCGGGACTGCGGAACACTGAAGCTTTCTTT.

The chain is built from TRBV7-2 and TRBJ1-6; 9 nucleotides agree with TRBD1. Germline-derived CDR1 and CDR2 are SGHTA and FQGNSA. Trimming took 5 bases from V and 6 from J; bases not matched to a gene: 5. The length of the CDR3 is 15 residues. In nucleotides, the CDR3 is TGTGCCAGCAGCATTTGGACAGGGGTTAATTCACCCCTCCACTTT. Protein sequence: CASSIWTGVNSPLHF.

The chain joins TRBV10-3 to TRBJ2-2, with 7 bases that match TRBD1. Trimming took 11 bases from V and 1 from J; bases not matched to a gene: 4. The CDR3 runs to 13 residues. CDR1 is ENHRY, CDR2 SYGVKD, per germline. The DNA of the CDR3 is TGTGCCTTTCGACAGGGGAACACCGGGGAGCTGTTTTTT. Amino acids: CAFRQGNTGELFF.

The chain uses TRBV5-8 and TRBJ1-5, with 8 nucleotides matching TRBD1. Germline CDR1 SGHTS, CDR2 YDEGEE. The CDR3 runs 14 residues. After removal of 6 bases from V and 5 bases from J, the junction contained 7 bases not matched to a gene. This CDR3 is CASNRGEGDQPQHF. CDR3 nucleotides: TGTGCCAGCAACAGGGGGGAAGGTGATCAGCCCCAGCATTTT.

The chain recombines TRBV9 with TRBJ2-7; 7 nucleotides match TRBD2. CDR3 size: 15 residues. Germline V CDR1 and CDR2: SGDLS, YYNGEE. The V and J ends lost 3 bases and 0 bases, in that order; junction bases with no gene match: 6. CDR3 nucleotide sequence: TGTGCCAGCAGCGGTAGCGGGTCGAGCTCCTACGAGCAGTACTTC. Protein product: CASSGSGSSSYEQYF.

This clone came up once. The chain has TRBV7-8 and TRBJ1-6, with 7 bases fitting TRBD1. V lost 3 bases to trimming and J lost 5 bases; unmatched junction nucleotides: 4. The germline V gene encodes CDR1 SGHVS and CDR2 FQNEAQ. The CDR3 covers 15 residues. In DNA form, the CDR3 reads TGTGCCAGCAGCTTCGCGACAGGGAATAATTCACCCCTCCACTTT. Encoded protein: CASSFATGNNSPLHF. Together with reference TRBV7-8 and TRBJ1-6, the CDR3 gives the full variable domain: GAGVSQSPRYKVAKRGQDVALRCDPISGHVSLFWYQQALGQGPEFLTYFQNEAQLDKSGLPSDRFFAERPEGSVSTLKIQRTQQEDSAVYLCASSFATGNNSPLHFGNGTRLTVT.

This clone showed up just once. This chain connects TRBV7-8 to TRBJ2-1; D unclear. With 3 bases removed from V and 7 bases from J, the gap between germline ends came to 16 bases. This CDR3 has 15 amino acids. Germline lookup yields CDR1 SGHVS and CDR2 FQNEAQ. CDR3 DNA: TGTGCCAGCAGCTTGGTACTACCCAAAGCAAATGAGCAGTTCTTC. It specifies CASSLVLPKANEQFF.

CDR3: CASSPGRIGEQYF. CDR3 DNA: TGTGCCAGCAGTCCCGGACGGATTGGCGAGCAGTACTTC. The chain joins TRBV27 to TRBJ2-7; D is undetermined. CDR1 MNHEY and CDR2 SMNVEV come from the germline V gene (reference sequence). V gave up 5 bases and J gave up 6 bases, with 14 bases separating them. The CDR3 is 13 amino acids.

This chain links TRBV4-3 with TRBJ1-1; the D is unclear. The V and J ends lost 4 bases and 0 bases respectively, with 12 bases between them. Germline assignment: CDR1 LGHNA and CDR2 YSLEER. This CDR3 comprises 15 residues. In DNA, the CDR3 is TGCGCCAGCAGCCCTCGACCTGCGATGAACACTGAAGCTTTCTTT. It is translated as CASSPRPAMNTEAFF.

The chain is built from TRBV27 and TRBJ1-1; 9 nucleotides align to TRBD1. The germline gives CDR1 MNHEY, CDR2 SMNVEV (reference sequence). The CDR3 is made up of 15 amino acids. The junction had 10 bases not matched to a gene; V was cut back by 5 bases and J by 6 bases. The CDR3 sequence: CASSTLGTGQSEAFF. In nucleotides, the CDR3 is TGTGCCAGCAGTACCCTAGGGACAGGGCAATCTGAAGCTTTCTTT.

J is TRBJ2-7 and V is TRBV9, with no clear D. This CDR3 spans 17 amino acids. Per the germline V gene, CDR1 is SGDLS and CDR2 is YYNGEE. V gave up 0 bases and J gave up 3 bases, with 19 bases separating them. CDR3 loop: CASSVGPTRRVGYEQYF. The CDR3 nucleotides read TGTGCCAGCAGCGTAGGTCCCACCCGAAGAGTGGGCTACGAGCAGTACTTC.

This clone was seen only once. The chain joins TRBV7-9 to TRBJ1-3; tentatively, D is TRBD1 (6 bases). The CDR3 is 17 residues long. Germline CDR1 is SEHNR and CDR2 is FQNEAQ (reference sequence). V lost 6 bases and J lost 0, with 18 bases in between. CDR3 bases: TGTGCCAGCAGTTTTATTGCAGGGGCTAGCTCTGGAAACACCATATATTTT. This translates into CASSFIAGASSGNTIYF.

There are a few counts of this clone. The gene calls are TRBV2 and TRBJ1-1, with D tentatively TRBD1 (5 bases). Trimming removed 6 bases from V and 3 bases from J, with 14 bases in between. The CDR3 is 14 amino acids. Germline values: CDR1 SNHLY, CDR2 FYNNEI. CDR3 in DNA: TGTGCCAGCAGCGGGGCATCACGGGACACTGAAGCTTTCTTT. This encodes CASSGASRDTEAFF.

V and J are TRBV6-1 and TRBJ1-1; a weak D match, TRBD1 (6 bases). The CDR3 is made up of 15 amino acids. Germline CDR1 and CDR2: MNHNS and SASEGT. V was shortened by 0 bases and J by 0 bases, with 8 bases between the two germline ends. The CDR3 DNA reads TGTGCCAGCAGTGAAGCTTGGGACATGAACACTGAAGCTTTCTTT. Protein: CASSEAWDMNTEAFF.

The chain links TRBV29-1 to TRBJ2-7, with D maybe TRBD2 (5 bases). The CDR3 has 13 amino acids. Germline CDR1 SQVTM, CDR2 ANQGSEA. V lost 7 bases and J lost 4, with 17 bases in between. CDR3 nucleotides: TGCAGCGCCCGCCCGGGATCTACGTACGAGCAGTACTTC. The encoded protein is CSARPGSTYEQYF.

The chain combines TRBV2 with TRBJ1-3; TRBD1 matches at 7 bases. Per germline, CDR1 SNHLY and CDR2 FYNNEI. The V and J ends lost 8 bases and 1 base, in that order; junction bases with no gene match: 5. CDR3 size: 14 residues. The CDR3 coding sequence is TGTGCCAGCGGAAACAGGGGTTCTGGAAACACCATATATTTT. Translating gives CASGNRGSGNTIYF. Full variable domain (remainder filled in from reference TRBV2 and TRBJ1-3): EPEVTQTPSHQVTQMGQEVILRCVPISNHLYFYWYRQILGQKVEFLVSFYNNEISEKSEIFDDQFSVERPDGSNFTLKIRSTKLEDSAMYFCASGNRGSGNTIYFGEGSWLTVV.

The V call is TRBV11-2, the J call TRBJ2-7; 9 positions match TRBD1. Looked up from germline, CDR1 is SGHAT and CDR2 is FQNNGV. This CDR3 comprises 14 residues. V shed 6 bases, J shed 0 bases, and the junction held 3 bases outside the gene matches. Here the CDR3 DNA reads TGTGCCAGCAGGGGACAGGGAAGCTCCTACGAGCAGTACTTC. Protein sequence: CASRGQGSSYEQYF.

As concerns this clone: This CDR3 is also generated by other DNA sequences in the sample. V gene TRBV4-3 combines with J gene TRBJ1-2, with D possibly being TRBD1 (6 bases). CDR3 length: 14 residues. V was pared by 0 bases and J by 8 bases, with 13 bases between. The V gene's germline CDR1 is LGHNA and CDR2 YSLEER. CDR3 DNA: TGCGCCAGCAGCCAAGATAGGGGGGTCGGCGGCTACACCTTC. Protein: CASSQDRGVGGYTF.

CDR3 DNA: TGTGCCAGCAGCGCCTCGAACACCGGGGAGCTGTTTTTT. Amino acids: CASSASNTGELFF. This chain uses TRBV7-3 with TRBJ2-2; D is unresolved. Germline CDR1 SGHTA, CDR2 FQGTGA. V dropped 5 bases and J dropped 0 bases, with 4 bases sitting between them. The CDR3 loop spans 13 amino acids.

This chain connects TRBV11-3 to TRBJ1-1; TRBD1 aligns across 7 bases. Germline V gives CDR1 SGHNT, CDR2 YENEEA. The CDR3 covers 17 residues. V trimming: 5 bases; J trimming: 1 base; junction bases outside the gene matches: 13. CDR3 region: CASSPGPPGQQNTEAFF. The CDR3 region has the DNA TGTGCCAGCAGCCCGGGACCCCCGGGACAGCAGAACACTGAAGCTTTCTTT.

J is TRBJ2-5 and V is TRBV9; 8 bases fit TRBD1. The germline V gene encodes CDR1 SGDLS and CDR2 YYNGEE. This CDR3 has 14 amino acids. V was pared by 0 bases and J by 4 bases, with 2 bases of the junction left unmatched. Written as DNA, the CDR3 is TGTGCCAGCAGCGTAGTAGGGACAGGAGAGACCCAGTACTTC. This sequence encodes CASSVVGTGETQYF. The full variable domain, in which reference TRBV9 and TRBJ2-5 provide the parts outside the CDR3, is DSGVTQTPKHLITATGQRVTLRCSPRSGDLSVYWYQQSLDQGLQFLIQYYNGEERAKGNILERFSAQQFPDLHSELNLSSLELGDSALYFCASSVVGTGETQYFGPGTRLLVL.

The rearrangement links TRBV9 to TRBJ2-2, with no clear D. There are 12 residues in the CDR3. The germline CDR1 and CDR2 sequences are SGDLS and YYNGEE. The ends were cut back, 1 base at V and 6 bases at J, with 4 bases in the middle. The CDR3 reads CASSVRAGELFF. In DNA, the CDR3 is TGTGCCAGCAGCGTACGGGCCGGGGAGCTGTTTTTT.

The CDR3 coding sequence is TGTGCCACCAGTGATTGGGAATCAGAGGAGGAACAGTTCTTC. This codes for CATSDWESEEEQFF. The chain links TRBV24-1 to TRBJ2-1; possible D gene TRBD2, 5 bases. This CDR3 has 14 residues. Germline CDR1 reads KGHDR; CDR2 reads SFDVKD. Trimming cost V 2 bases and J 13 bases, with 17 bases left between them.

This rearrangement joins TRBV4-1 to TRBJ2-1; D is unresolved. Trimming left V 1 base short and J 2 bases short, with 12 bases between. Germline loops: CDR1 MGHRA, CDR2 YSYEKL. This CDR3 is built from 16 residues. The CDR3 DNA reads as TGCGCCAGCAGCCAAGCCTCCTTGGGCCCCTACAATGAGCAGTTCTTC. Amino acid sequence: CASSQASLGPYNEQFF.

V is TRBV6-5 and J is TRBJ2-5; 9 nucleotides agree with TRBD1. The CDR3 is 15 amino acids. Germline CDR1 and CDR2: MNHEY and SVGAGI. The J segment lost 2 bases and the V segment lost 6 bases, leaving 7 bases of the junction unmatched. As DNA, the CDR3 is TGTGCCAGCAGAGGTACGGGACAGGGACAAGAGACCCAGTACTTC. Its protein product is CASRGTGQGQETQYF.

V gene TRBV9 combines with J gene TRBJ1-1, with a weak D call TRBD1 (5 bases). This CDR3 contains 15 residues. The germline V gene has CDR1 SGDLS and CDR2 YYNGEE. The V end lost 3 bases, the J end lost 4 bases, and 16 bases lay between the germline ends. The CDR3 reads CASSARGKEATEAFF. In nucleotides, the CDR3 is TGTGCCAGCAGCGCACGGGGGAAAGAGGCCACTGAAGCTTTCTTT.

This chain joins TRBV5-1 and TRBJ2-1; 9 bases map to TRBD2. Germline V CDR1 and CDR2: SGHRS, YFSETQ. V was pared by 4 bases and J by 6 bases, with 5 bases of the junction left unmatched. The CDR3 contains 14 residues. In nucleotides, the CDR3 is TGCGCCAGCAGCCTGACAGCGGGGGGCAATGAGCAGTTCTTC. It yields the protein CASSLTAGGNEQFF.

The rearrangement joins TRBV12-5 to TRBJ2-3; 14 nucleotides align to TRBD2. The germline V gene encodes CDR1 LGHNT and CDR2 FRNRAP. CDR3 size: 20 residues. Losses at the gene ends were 4 bases for V and 3 bases for J; bases not matched to a gene: 15. CDR3 protein: CASGSSTTSGRAGHTDTQYF. Here the CDR3 DNA reads TGTGCTAGTGGTTCCTCGACGACTAGCGGGAGGGCCGGTCATACAGATACGCAGTATTTT.

V gene TRBV7-8 combines with J gene TRBJ1-3, with 11 bases aligning to TRBD1. Germline CDR1 SGHVS, CDR2 FQNEAQ. The trim removed 5 bases at V and 0 bases at J, leaving 3 bases unmatched. The CDR3 contains 16 residues. The CDR3 nucleotides read TGTGCCAGCAGCCCGGGACAGGGGGTCTCTGGAAACACCATATATTTT. As protein: CASSPGQGVSGNTIYF.